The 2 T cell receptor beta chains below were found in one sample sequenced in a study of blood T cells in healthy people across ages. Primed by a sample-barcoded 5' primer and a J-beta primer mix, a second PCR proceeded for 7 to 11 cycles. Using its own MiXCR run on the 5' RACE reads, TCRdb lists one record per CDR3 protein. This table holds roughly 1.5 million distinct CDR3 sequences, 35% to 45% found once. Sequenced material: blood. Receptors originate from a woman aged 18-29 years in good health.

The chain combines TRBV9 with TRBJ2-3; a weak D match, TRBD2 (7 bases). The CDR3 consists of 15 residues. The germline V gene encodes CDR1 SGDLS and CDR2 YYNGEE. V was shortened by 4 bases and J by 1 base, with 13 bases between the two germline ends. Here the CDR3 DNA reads TGTGCCAGCAGCCCACAGGGAGGGGGCACAGATACGCAGTATTTT. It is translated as CASSPQGGGTDTQYF. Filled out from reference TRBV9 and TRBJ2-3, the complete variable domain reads DSGVTQTPKHLITATGQRVTLRCSPRSGDLSVYWYQQSLDQGLQFLIQYYNGEERAKGNILERFSAQQFPDLHSELNLSSLELGDSALYFCASSPQGGGTDTQYFGPGTRLTVL.

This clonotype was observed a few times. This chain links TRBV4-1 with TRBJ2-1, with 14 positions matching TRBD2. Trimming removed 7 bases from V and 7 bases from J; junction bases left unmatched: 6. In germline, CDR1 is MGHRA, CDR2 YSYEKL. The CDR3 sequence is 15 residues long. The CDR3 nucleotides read TGCGCCAGCAAGACTAGCGGGGGGGCGGGGAATGAGCAGTTCTTC. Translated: CASKTSGGAGNEQFF.